One sample yielded the 22 T cell receptor beta chains listed below, sequenced in a study of cytomegalovirus exposure and HLA in healthy donors (dated by TCRdb to about 2017). Receptor libraries were prepared by the immunoSEQ multiplex PCR assay. For the multiplex PCR, a mixture combining 60 forward primers for TCR Vbeta segments and 13 reverse primers for TCR Jbeta segments was used. Imported from immuneACCESS, the table was reduced by TCRdb to in-frame sequences with V and J called. These copies leave out some clones; in studies compared against another copy, an unresolved V gene accounts for under half, and the cause of the remainder is not known. In all, the sample holds under 130,000 clones, and around 70% of those were seen once. Jointly, the top ten make up about a tenth of the sample. Specimen: PBMCs. These receptors were obtained from a man between 35 and 55 years old in good health and CMV-seropositive.

This clone was seen once. The rearrangement links TRBV6-5 to TRBJ2-7, with D maybe TRBD2 (6 bases). The CDR3 spans 15 residues. V was pared by 6 bases and J by 0 bases, with 15 bases between. Germline-derived CDR1 and CDR2 are MNHEY and SVGAGI. The CDR3 coding sequence is TGTGCCAGCAGCCTGGGGGGTCTTAGCTCCTACGAGCAGTACTTC. Amino acid sequence: CASSLGGLSSYEQYF.

The chain uses TRBV7-2 and TRBJ2-2, with D perhaps matching TRBD1 (5 bases). The CDR3 runs to 18 residues. V was trimmed by 5 bases and J by 2 bases, leaving 21 bases between them. Germline CDR1 is SGHTA and CDR2 is FQGNSA. CDR3 loop: CASSVQWLQELNTGELFF. For the CDR3, the DNA is TGTGCCAGCAGCGTACAGTGGTTACAGGAACTTAACACCGGGGAGCTGTTTTTT.

CDR3 amino acids: CASSSTGTPTYEQYF. Written as DNA, the CDR3 is TGTGCCAGCAGTTCAACCGGGACACCTACCTACGAGCAGTACTTC. The chain joins TRBV28 to TRBJ2-7; a weak D match, TRBD1 (6 bases). CDR3 length: 15 residues. From germline, CDR1 is MDHEN and CDR2 SYDVKM. Trimming removed 4 bases from V and 2 bases from J, with 15 bases in between. Supplemented by reference TRBV28 and TRBJ2-7, the full variable domain reads DVKVTQSSRYLVKRTGEKVFLECVQDMDHENMFWYRQDPGLGLRLIYFSYDVKMKEKGDIPEGYSVSREKKERFSLILESASTNQTSMYLCASSSTGTPTYEQYFGPGTRLTVT.

The chain couples TRBV7-9 to TRBJ2-1; 9 positions match TRBD2. CDR1 and CDR2 (germline): SEHNR, FQNEAQ (reference sequence). The CDR3 loop spans 17 amino acids. V lost 2 bases and J lost 6; bases outside the gene matches: 11. The CDR3 reads CASSLIAGAQGRNEQFF. The CDR3 coding sequence is TGTGCCAGCAGCTTAATAGCGGGAGCTCAGGGACGCAATGAGCAGTTCTTC.

V is TRBV28 and J is TRBJ2-1; 7 bases are a match to TRBD2. CDR1 and CDR2 (germline): MDHEN, SYDVKM. V was clipped by 3 bases and J by 2 bases; unmatched bases: 4. CDR3 length equals 15 residues. CDR3 loop: CASSFRTRAYNEQFF. The CDR3 DNA is TGTGCCAGCAGTTTCCGGACTAGAGCCTACAATGAGCAGTTCTTC.

In this sample, this clone turned up a few times. V gene TRBV30 combines with J gene TRBJ2-3, with 7 bases fitting TRBD2. CDR1 is GTSNPN and CDR2 is SVGIG in the germline V gene (reference sequence). J gave up 4 bases and V 2 bases, and 3 bases lay outside the gene matches. The CDR3 has 13 amino acids. CDR3 protein: CAWSSGRADTQYF. The CDR3 DNA follows: TGTGCCTGGAGTAGTGGGAGGGCAGATACGCAGTATTTT.

The chain carries TRBV9 and TRBJ1-1, with 7 bases matching TRBD1. This CDR3 has 17 amino acids. J lost 4 bases, V lost 3 bases, and 15 bases had no gene match. From germline, CDR1 is SGDLS and CDR2 YYNGEE. The CDR3 DNA sequence: TGTGCCAGCAGCGCATCAACTCGTGACAGGGTCCCCACTGAAGCTTTCTTT. Encoded protein: CASSASTRDRVPTEAFF.

This clone occurred a few times. Other DNA sequences from this sample encode an identical CDR3 as well. The chain uses TRBV15 and TRBJ2-5; no definite D call. Germline CDR1 reads LNHNV; CDR2 reads YYDKDF (reference sequence). The CDR3 is made up of 15 amino acids. V gave up 0 bases and J gave up 1 base, with 9 bases separating them. The CDR3 loop is CATSRDRGLQETQYF. CDR3 nucleotides: TGTGCCACCAGCAGAGATCGCGGCCTCCAAGAGACCCAGTACTTC.

The V and J genes are TRBV5-1 and TRBJ2-3; possible D gene TRBD2, 7 bases. The V gene's germline CDR1 is SGHRS and CDR2 YFSETQ. The CDR3 loop spans 14 amino acids. The V and J ends lost 6 bases and 2 bases respectively, with 13 bases between them. This chain's CDR3 is CASNGGGATDTQYF. The CDR3 bases are TGCGCCAGCAACGGAGGGGGGGCCACAGATACGCAGTATTTT.

The chain carries TRBV9 and TRBJ2-1; TRBD2 matches at 8 bases. The CDR3 is made up of 16 amino acids. Germline CDR1 is SGDLS and CDR2 is YYNGEE. V lost 2 bases and J lost 4; bases outside the gene matches: 8. Written as DNA, the CDR3 is TGTGCCAGCAGCGTGACGCGGGGCGGGGGGTACAATGAGCAGTTCTTC. This sequence encodes CASSVTRGGGYNEQFF.

The rearrangement joins TRBV9 to TRBJ2-3, with D unclear. The CDR3 covers 15 residues. In germline, CDR1 is SGDLS, CDR2 YYNGEE. Trimming removed 1 base from V and 1 base from J, with 10 bases in between. The CDR3 protein is CASSVRYGGTDTQYF. The CDR3 DNA sequence: TGTGCCAGCAGCGTACGTTACGGAGGCACAGATACGCAGTATTTT.

The J gene is TRBJ2-7, the V gene TRBV27; the D gene is possibly TRBD1 (6 bases). The CDR3 sequence is 12 residues long. The germline V gene has CDR1 MNHEY and CDR2 SMNVEV (reference sequence). CDR3 amino acids: CDADRSSYEQYF. CDR3 nucleotides: TGTGACGCGGACAGATCCTCCTACGAGCAGTACTTC.

The chain links TRBV27 to TRBJ2-7; 10 bases agree with TRBD2. CDR1 is MNHEY, CDR2 SMNVEV, per germline (reference sequence). The CDR3 has 13 residues. V lost 3 bases to trimming and J lost 6 bases; unmatched junction nucleotides: 2. Written as DNA, the CDR3 is TGTGCCAGCAGTTTGGGACTAGCGTCCGAGCAGTACTTC. This sequence encodes CASSLGLASEQYF.

The rearrangement joins TRBV28 to TRBJ2-3; 7 bases match TRBD2. The CDR3 contains 18 residues. The germline V gene encodes CDR1 MDHEN and CDR2 SYDVKM. Trimming at V came to 5 bases and at J to 0 bases, leaving 14 bases not matched to a gene. In DNA form, the CDR3 reads TGTGCCAGCAGTCCCCGGGACTACAAAAGTTCTAGCACAGATACGCAGTATTTT. It yields the protein CASSPRDYKSSSTDTQYF.

This chain joins TRBV5-1 and TRBJ2-2, with 7 bases identical to TRBD2. The germline CDR1 and CDR2 sequences are SGHRS and YFSETQ. The CDR3 length is 17 residues. J gave up 5 bases and V 3 bases, and 13 bases lay outside the gene matches. In nucleotides, the CDR3 is TGCGCCAGCAGCTCCCGCGCTAGCGGAAGCGGAACCGGGGAGCTGTTTTTT. It specifies CASSSRASGSGTGELFF.

The gene calls are TRBV5-1 and TRBJ2-3; D is possibly TRBD2 (6 bases). Germline V gene lookup returns CDR1 SGHRS and CDR2 YFSETQ. The CDR3 has 15 residues. V was pared by 0 bases and J by 4 bases, with 12 bases between. CDR3 coding DNA: TGCGCCAGCAGCTTGGCCCCACGGGACTCAGATACGCAGTATTTT. It codes for CASSLAPRDSDTQYF.

This clone showed up just a few times. The CDR3 DNA sequence: TGTGCCAGCAGCTTGATTACAGGGGGAAATGAAAAACTGTTTTTT. Its protein is CASSLITGGNEKLFF. The V gene is TRBV5-6, the J gene TRBJ1-4; 8 bases match TRBD1. Germline CDR1 and CDR2: SGHDT and YYEEEE. V gave up 1 base and J gave up 5 bases; unmatched junction bases: 4. CDR3 length: 15 residues.

The V call is TRBV28, the J call TRBJ2-7; TRBD2 aligns across 14 bases. In germline, CDR1 is MDHEN, CDR2 SYDVKM. The ends lost 6 bases at V and 6 bases at J; junction bases unmatched: 10. This CDR3 region has 16 residues. The chain's CDR3 is CASSPGTSGSWIEQYF. The CDR3 DNA reads TGTGCCAGCAGCCCTGGGACTAGCGGGAGCTGGATCGAGCAGTACTTC.

V and J are TRBV28 and TRBJ2-2; TRBD2 matches 7 bases. CDR1 is MDHEN and CDR2 is SYDVKM in the germline V gene. The CDR3 totals 17 residues. J was trimmed by 6 bases and V by 7 bases; bases with no gene match: 17. The CDR3 protein is CASTPSGLAGASGELFF. In nucleotides, the CDR3 is TGTGCCAGCACCCCTTCTGGTCTGGCGGGAGCTTCCGGGGAGCTGTTTTTT.

The rearrangement links TRBV29-1 to TRBJ2-2; 7 nucleotides match TRBD2. The junction had 13 bases not matched to a gene; V was cut back by 7 bases and J by 5 bases. Germline-derived CDR1 and CDR2 are SQVTM and ANQGSEA. The CDR3 runs 15 residues. CDR3 sequence (DNA): TGCAGCGCCCGACCGGGACTATCCCTAACCGGGGAGCTGTTTTTT. Protein: CSARPGLSLTGELFF.

The CDR3 loop is CASSQERETSGITGELFF. CDR3 nucleotides: TGCGCCAGCAGCCAAGAGCGCGAGACTAGCGGGATTACCGGGGAGCTGTTTTTT. The chain links TRBV4-1 to TRBJ2-2, with TRBD2 matching 11 bases. This CDR3 has 18 residues. V shed 0 bases, J shed 5 bases, and the junction held 8 bases outside the gene matches. Germline values: CDR1 MGHRA, CDR2 YSYEKL.

The V gene is TRBV5-1, the J gene TRBJ2-5; TRBD2 matches at 8 bases. Germline CDR1 SGHRS, CDR2 YFSETQ. Trimming removed 2 bases from V and 4 bases from J; junction bases left unmatched: 10. The length of the CDR3 is 16 residues. CDR3 sequence: CASSFSPSGRGETQYF. As DNA, the CDR3 is TGCGCCAGCAGCTTTTCGCCCAGCGGGAGAGGAGAGACCCAGTACTTC.